This TCR beta chain is from a study of blood T cell repertoires in COVID-19. Looking at the study overall: The study drew acute and convalescent COVID-19 samples from the United States, Italy and Spain.

This CDR3 has 17 residues. As processed by the authors: Amplification of reference gene primers was used by the study to estimate nucleated cell counts. The protocol was immunoSEQ multiplex PCR, while the TCRdb copy is restricted to in-frame clones and leaves out a portion. V and J calls plus clone size are reproduced from that table; the DNA served to infer D and trimming. The sample consists of over 250,000 clones, 85% to 90% of them appearing once. This clone has just a few counts. Clinical histories supplied by participants themselves formed the basis of cohort assignment. Recovered Cohort 3 donors showed two negative PCRs, clearance, or symptom resolution.

The sequenced material came from PBMCs or T cells enriched from blood (not recorded which). The sequence derives from a man aged 40-50 years who had recovered from COVID-19. The chain links TRBV21-1 to TRBJ2-3; the DNA was not used to check the table's D call, TRBD1. TRBV21-1 constitutes a pseudogene. CDR3 nucleotide sequence: TGTGCCAGCAGCAATTGCAGGGCCCCACCCAGGGCAGATACGCAGTATTTT. This encodes CASSNCRAPPRADTQYF.